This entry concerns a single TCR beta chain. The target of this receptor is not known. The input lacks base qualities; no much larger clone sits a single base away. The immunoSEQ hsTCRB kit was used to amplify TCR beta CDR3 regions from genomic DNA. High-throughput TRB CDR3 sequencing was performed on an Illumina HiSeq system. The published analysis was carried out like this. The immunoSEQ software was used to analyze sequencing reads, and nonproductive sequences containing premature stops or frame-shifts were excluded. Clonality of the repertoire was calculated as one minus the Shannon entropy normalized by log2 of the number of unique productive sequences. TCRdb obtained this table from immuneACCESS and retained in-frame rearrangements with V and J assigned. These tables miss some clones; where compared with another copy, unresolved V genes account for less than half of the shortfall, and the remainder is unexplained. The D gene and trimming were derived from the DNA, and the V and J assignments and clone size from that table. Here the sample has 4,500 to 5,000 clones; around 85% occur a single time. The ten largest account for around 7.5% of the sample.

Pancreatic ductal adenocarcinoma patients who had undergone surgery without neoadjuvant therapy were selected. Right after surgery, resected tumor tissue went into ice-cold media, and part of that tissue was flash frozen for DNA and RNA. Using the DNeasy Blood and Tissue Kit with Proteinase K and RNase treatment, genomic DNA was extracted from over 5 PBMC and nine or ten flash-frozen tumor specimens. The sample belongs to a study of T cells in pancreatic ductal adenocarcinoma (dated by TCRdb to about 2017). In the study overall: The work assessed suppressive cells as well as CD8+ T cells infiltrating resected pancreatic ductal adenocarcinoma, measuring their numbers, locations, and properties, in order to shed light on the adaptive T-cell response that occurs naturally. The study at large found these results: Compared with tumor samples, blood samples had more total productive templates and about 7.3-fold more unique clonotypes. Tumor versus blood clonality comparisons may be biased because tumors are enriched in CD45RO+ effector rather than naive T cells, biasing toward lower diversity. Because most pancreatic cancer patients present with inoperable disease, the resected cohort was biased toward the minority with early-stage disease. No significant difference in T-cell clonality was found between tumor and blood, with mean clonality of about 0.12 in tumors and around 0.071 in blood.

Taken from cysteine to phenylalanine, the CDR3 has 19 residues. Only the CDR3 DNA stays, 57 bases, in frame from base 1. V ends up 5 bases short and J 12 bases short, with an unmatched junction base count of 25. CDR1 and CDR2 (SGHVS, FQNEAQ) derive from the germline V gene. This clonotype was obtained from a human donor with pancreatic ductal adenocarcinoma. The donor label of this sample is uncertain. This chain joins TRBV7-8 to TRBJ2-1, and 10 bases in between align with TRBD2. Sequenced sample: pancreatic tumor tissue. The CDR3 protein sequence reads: CASSPGASGGAMGYRGQFF. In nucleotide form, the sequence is TGTGCCAGCAGCCCGGGAGCCAGCGGGGGGGCGATGGGCTACAGGGGGCAGTTCTTC.